The T cell receptor beta chain under discussion was sequenced for a study of beta chain features in type 1 diabetes. A heparinised blood draw that averaged about 0.11 L was obtained once from each donor. Note on this clone: Its antigen is still unknown.

Broader study findings: Whether TCRB rearrangement is influenced by HLA type was left unresolved in this analysis. Comparison showed that naive, central memory and Treg TCRB repertoires appeared more similar among patients than among healthy donors.

The CDR3 is made up of 16 amino acids. Germline V gene sequence: CDR1 LNHDA, CDR2 SQIVND (reference sequence). V lost 1 base, J lost 1 base, and 13 bases lay in between. Since all of the isolated RNA was reverse transcribed, expressed TCRB transcripts were what got sequenced. An average of approximately 3.4 million reads was obtained for naive, central memory and regulatory T cell samples. Only in-frame clones appear in the TCRdb table, and some are missing; sequencing was by immunoSEQ multiplex PCR. The sample consists of about 410,000 clones, around 14% of them appearing once. This chain joins TRBV19 and TRBJ2-5; tentatively, D is TRBD1 (6 bases). This receptor was obtained from a man aged 30-40 years in good health. Material: naive CD4+ T cells from blood. The CDR3 nucleotides are TGTGCCAGTAGTATAGTTACAGGGAGACCCCAAGAGACCCAGTACTTC. Residues: CASSIVTGRPQETQYF.